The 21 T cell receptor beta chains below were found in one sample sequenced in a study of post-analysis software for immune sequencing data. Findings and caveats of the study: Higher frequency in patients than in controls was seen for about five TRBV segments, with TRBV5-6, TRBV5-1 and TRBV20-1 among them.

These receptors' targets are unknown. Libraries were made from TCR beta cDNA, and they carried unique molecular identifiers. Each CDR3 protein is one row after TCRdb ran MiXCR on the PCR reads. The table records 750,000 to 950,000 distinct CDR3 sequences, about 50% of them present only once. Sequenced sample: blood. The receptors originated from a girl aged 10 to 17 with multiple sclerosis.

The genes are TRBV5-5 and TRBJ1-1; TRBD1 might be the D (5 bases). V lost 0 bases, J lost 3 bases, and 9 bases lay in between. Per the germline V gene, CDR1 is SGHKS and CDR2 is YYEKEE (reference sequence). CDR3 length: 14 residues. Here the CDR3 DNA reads TGTGCCAGCAGCTTGGGACAGTGGGACACTGAAGCTTTCTTT. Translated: CASSLGQWDTEAFF.

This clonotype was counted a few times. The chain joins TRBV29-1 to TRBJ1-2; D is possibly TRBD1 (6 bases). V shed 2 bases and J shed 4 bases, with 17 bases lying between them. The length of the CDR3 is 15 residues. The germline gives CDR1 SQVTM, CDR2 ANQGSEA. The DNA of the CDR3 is TGCAGCGTTGAACGGAGTAGCCGGGACACCTATGGCTACACCTTC. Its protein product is CSVERSSRDTYGYTF.

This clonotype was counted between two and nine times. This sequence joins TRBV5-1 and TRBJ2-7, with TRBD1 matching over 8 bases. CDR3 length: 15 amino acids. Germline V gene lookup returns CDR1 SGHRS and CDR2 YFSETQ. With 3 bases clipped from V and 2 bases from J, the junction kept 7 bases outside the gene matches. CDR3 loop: CASSSGQVVTYEQYF. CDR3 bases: TGCGCCAGCAGCTCGGGACAGGTCGTAACCTACGAGCAGTACTTC. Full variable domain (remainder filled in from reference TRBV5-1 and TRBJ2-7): KAGVTQTPRYLIKTRGQQVTLSCSPISGHRSVSWYQQTPGQGLQFLFEYFSETQRNKGNFPGRFSGRQFSNSRSEMNVSTLELGDSALYLCASSSGQVVTYEQYFGPGTRLTVT.

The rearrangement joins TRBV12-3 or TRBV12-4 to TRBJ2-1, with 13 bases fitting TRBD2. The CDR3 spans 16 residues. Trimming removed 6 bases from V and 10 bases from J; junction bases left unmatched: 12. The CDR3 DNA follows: TGTGCCAGCAGGCGACTAGCGGGGGGCCCTACAGGGGAGCAGTTCTTC. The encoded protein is CASRRLAGGPTGEQFF.

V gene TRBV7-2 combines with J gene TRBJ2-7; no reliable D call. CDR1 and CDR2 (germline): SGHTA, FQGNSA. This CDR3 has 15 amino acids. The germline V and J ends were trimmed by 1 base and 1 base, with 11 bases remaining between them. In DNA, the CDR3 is TGTGCCAGCAGCTTAGGAGCTCTCCCTTCCTACGAGCAGTACTTC. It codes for CASSLGALPSYEQYF.

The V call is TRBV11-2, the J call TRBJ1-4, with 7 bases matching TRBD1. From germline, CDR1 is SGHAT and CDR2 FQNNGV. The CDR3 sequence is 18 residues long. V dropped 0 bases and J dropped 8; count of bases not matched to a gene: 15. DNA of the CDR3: TGTGCCAGCAGCTTAGACGGCGGAACAGGGGACGCGAGGGAAAAACTGTTTTTT. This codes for CASSLDGGTGDAREKLFF.

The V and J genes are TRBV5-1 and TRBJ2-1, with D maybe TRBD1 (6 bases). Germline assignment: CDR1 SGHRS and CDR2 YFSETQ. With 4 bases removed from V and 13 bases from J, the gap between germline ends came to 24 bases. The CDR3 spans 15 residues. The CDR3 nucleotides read TGCGCCAGCAGCACGCAGGGGTCCCATCTACCGGGACAGTTCTTC. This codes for CASSTQGSHLPGQFF.

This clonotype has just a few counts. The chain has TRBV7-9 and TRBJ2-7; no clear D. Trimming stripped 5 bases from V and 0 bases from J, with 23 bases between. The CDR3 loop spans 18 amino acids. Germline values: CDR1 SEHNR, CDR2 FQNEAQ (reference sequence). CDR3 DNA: TGTGCCAGCAGCCCCCCAGTGGCAGAGGAAGGCTTCTCCTACGAGCAGTACTTC. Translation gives CASSPPVAEEGFSYEQYF. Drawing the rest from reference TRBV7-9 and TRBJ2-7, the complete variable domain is DTGVSQNPRHKITKRGQNVTFRCDPISEHNRLYWYRQTLGQGPEFLTYFQNEAQLEKSRLLSDRFSAERPKGSFSTLEIQRTEQGDSAMYLCASSPPVAEEGFSYEQYFGPGTRLTVT.

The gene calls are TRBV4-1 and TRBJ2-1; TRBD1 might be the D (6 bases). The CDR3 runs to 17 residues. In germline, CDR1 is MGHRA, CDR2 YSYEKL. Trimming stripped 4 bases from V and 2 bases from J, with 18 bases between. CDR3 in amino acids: CASSRPQGASPYNEQFF. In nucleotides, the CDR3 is TGCGCCAGCAGCCGCCCACAGGGAGCGTCCCCCTACAATGAGCAGTTCTTC.

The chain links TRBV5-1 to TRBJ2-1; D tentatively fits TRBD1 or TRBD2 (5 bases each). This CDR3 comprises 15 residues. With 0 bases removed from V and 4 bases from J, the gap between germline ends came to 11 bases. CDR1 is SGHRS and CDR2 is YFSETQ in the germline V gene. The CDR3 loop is CASSLEFGGYNEQFF. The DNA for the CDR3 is TGCGCCAGCAGCTTGGAGTTTGGGGGATACAATGAGCAGTTCTTC.

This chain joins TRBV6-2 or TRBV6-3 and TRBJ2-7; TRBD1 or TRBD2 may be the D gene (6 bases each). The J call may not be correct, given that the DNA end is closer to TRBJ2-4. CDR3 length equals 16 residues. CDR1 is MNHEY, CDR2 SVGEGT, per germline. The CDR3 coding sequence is TGTGCCAGCACGGACCCGTGGGGGGCTAAGAAAAACATTCAGTACTTC. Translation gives CASTDPWGAKKNIQYF.

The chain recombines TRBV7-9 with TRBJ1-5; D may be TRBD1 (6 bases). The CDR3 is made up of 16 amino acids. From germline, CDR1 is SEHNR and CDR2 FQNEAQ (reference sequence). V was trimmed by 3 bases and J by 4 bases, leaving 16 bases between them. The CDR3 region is CASSFAGTTGNQPQHF. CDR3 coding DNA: TGTGCCAGCAGCTTTGCCGGGACAACGGGGAATCAGCCCCAGCATTTT.

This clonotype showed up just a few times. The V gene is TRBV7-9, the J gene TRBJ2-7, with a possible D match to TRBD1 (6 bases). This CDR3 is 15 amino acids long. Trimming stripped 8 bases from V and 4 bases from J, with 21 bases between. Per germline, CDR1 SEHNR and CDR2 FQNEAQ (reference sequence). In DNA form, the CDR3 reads TGTGCCAGCGCTATACAGGACAGCAACCCTTACGAGCAGTACTTC. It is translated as CASAIQDSNPYEQYF.

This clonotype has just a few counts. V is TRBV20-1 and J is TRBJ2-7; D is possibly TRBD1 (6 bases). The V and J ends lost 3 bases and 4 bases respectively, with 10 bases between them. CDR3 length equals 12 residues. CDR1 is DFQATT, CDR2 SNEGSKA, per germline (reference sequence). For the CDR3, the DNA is TGCAGTGCTAGGCGACAGGAGTACGAGCAGTACTTC. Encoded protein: CSARRQEYEQYF.

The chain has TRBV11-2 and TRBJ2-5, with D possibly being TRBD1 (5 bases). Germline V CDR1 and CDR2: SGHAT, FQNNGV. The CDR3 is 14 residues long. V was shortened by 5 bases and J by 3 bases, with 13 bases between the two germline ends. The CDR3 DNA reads TGTGCCAGCAGCATAGGATCAGGGAAAGAGACCCAGTACTTC. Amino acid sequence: CASSIGSGKETQYF.

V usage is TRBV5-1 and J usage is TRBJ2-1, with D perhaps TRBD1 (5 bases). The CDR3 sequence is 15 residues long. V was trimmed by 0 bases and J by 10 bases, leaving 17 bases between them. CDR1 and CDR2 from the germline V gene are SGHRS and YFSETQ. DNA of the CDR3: TGCGCCAGCAGCTTGGAGGGCCAGGTCTACAGGGAGCAGTTCTTC. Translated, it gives CASSLEGQVYREQFF.

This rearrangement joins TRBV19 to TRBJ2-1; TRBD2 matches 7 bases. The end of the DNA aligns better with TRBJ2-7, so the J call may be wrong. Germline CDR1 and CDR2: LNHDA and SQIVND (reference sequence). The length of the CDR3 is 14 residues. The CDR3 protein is CASSPPWDYNEQYF. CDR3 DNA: TGTGCCAGTAGCCCACCCTGGGACTACAATGAGCAGTACTTC.

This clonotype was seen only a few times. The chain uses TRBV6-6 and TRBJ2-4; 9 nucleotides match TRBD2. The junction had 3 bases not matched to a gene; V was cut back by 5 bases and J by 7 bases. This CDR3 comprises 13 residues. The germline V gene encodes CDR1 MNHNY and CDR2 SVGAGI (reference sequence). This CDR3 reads CASSPGLANIQYF. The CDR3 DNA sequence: TGTGCCAGCAGTCCGGGACTAGCCAACATTCAGTACTTC.

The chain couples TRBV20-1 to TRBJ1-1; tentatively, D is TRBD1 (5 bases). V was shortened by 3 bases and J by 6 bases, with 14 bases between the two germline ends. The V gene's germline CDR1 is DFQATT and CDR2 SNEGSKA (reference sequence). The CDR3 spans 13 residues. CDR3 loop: CSARGGGVSEAFF. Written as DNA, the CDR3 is TGCAGTGCTAGGGGGGGAGGGGTATCTGAAGCTTTCTTT.

CDR3 nucleotides: TGCGCCAGCAGCCAACATCTGGGGAGAACCTCTGGGGCCAACGTCCTGACTTTC. Its translation is CASSQHLGRTSGANVLTF. The rearrangement joins TRBV5-1 to TRBJ2-6; weak D call: TRBD2 (5 bases). The CDR3 is 18 residues long. The germline V gene has CDR1 SGHRS and CDR2 YFSETQ. The V end was cut by 4 bases, the J end by 0 bases, with 17 bases between.

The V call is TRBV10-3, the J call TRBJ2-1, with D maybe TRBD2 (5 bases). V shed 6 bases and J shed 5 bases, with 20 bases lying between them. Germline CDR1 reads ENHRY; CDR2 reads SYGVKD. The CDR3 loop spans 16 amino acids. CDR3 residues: CAIRSREGEGNNEQFF. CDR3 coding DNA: TGTGCCATCAGGAGTCGAGAGGGAGAAGGCAACAATGAGCAGTTCTTC.